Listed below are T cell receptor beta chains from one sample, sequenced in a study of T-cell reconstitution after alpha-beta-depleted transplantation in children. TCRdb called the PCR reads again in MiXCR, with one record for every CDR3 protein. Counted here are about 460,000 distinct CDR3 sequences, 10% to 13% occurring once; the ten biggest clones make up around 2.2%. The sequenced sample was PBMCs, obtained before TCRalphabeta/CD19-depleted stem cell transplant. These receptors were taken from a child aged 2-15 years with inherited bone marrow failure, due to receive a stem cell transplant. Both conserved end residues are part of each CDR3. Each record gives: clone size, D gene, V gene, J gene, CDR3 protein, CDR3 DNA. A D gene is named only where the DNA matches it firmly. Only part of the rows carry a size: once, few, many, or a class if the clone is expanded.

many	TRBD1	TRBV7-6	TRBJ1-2	CASSFGQENGYTF	TGTGCCAGCAGCTTTGGACAGGAAAATGGCTACACCTTC
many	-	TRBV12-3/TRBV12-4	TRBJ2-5	CASSAQAAQYF	TGTGCCAGCAGTGCCCAAGCGGCCCAGTACTTC
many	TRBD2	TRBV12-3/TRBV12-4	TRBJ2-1	CASLAGNMNEQFF	TGTGCCAGCCTAGCGGGGAACATGAATGAGCAGTTCTTC
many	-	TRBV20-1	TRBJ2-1	CSAREGGRDNEQFF	TGCAGTGCCCGGGAAGGGGGGCGGGACAATGAGCAGTTCTTC
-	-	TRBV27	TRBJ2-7	CASSSTGIEQYF	TGTGCCAGCAGTTCTACAGGGATCGAGCAGTACTTC
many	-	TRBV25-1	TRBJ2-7	CASSGNWGQLPYEQYF	TGTGCCAGCAGTGGAAATTGGGGGCAGCTCCCCTACGAGCAGTACTTC
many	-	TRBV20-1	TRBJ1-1	CSASGENTEAFF	TGCAGTGCTTCTGGGGAGAACACTGAAGCTTTCTTT
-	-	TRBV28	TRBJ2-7	CASTYAGWGARYEQYF	TGTGCCAGCACCTACGCGGGTTGGGGGGCGCGGTACGAGCAGTACTTC
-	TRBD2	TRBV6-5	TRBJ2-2	CASSYSGGENTGELFF	TGTGCCAGCAGTTACTCGGGGGGGGAGAACACCGGGGAGCTGTTTTTT
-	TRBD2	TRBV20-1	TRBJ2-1	CSARARSGRLDEQFF	TGCAGTGCTAGAGCCAGAAGCGGGAGGCTCGATGAGCAGTTCTTC
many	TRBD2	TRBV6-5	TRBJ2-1	CASSLVAGGPDNEQFF	TGTGCCAGCAGCTTAGTAGCGGGAGGGCCGGACAATGAGCAGTTCTTC
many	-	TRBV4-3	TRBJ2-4	CASSQRADSKNIQYF	TGCGCCAGCAGCCAAAGAGCGGATTCCAAAAACATTCAGTACTTC
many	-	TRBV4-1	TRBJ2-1	CASSQASSAPYNEQFF	TGCGCCAGCAGCCAAGCGAGTAGCGCCCCCTACAATGAGCAGTTCTTC
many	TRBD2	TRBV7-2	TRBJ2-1	CASSLYTSGSNEQFF	TGTGCCAGCAGCTTATATACTAGCGGGAGCAATGAGCAGTTCTTC
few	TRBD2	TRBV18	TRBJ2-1	CASSPGLAGINEQFF	TGTGCCAGCTCACCGGGACTAGCGGGTATCAATGAGCAGTTCTTC
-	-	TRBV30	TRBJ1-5	CAWNAGTGQPQHF	TGTGCCTGGAACGCGGGGACGGGTCAGCCCCAGCATTTT
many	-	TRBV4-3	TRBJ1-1	CASSLSGAEAFF	TGCGCCAGCAGCCTTTCAGGGGCTGAAGCTTTCTTT
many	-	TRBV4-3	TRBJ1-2	CASSQAPIGAFNGYTF	TGCGCCAGCAGCCAAGCCCCGATCGGGGCTTTTAATGGCTACACCTTC
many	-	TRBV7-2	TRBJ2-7	CASSSVAVSSYEQYF	TGTGCCAGCAGCTCCGTAGCGGTCAGCTCCTACGAGCAGTACTTC
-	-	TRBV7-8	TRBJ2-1	CASSLGYLDGSSYNEQFF	TGTGCCAGCAGCTTAGGGTATTTGGACGGGAGCTCCTACAATGAGCAGTTCTTC
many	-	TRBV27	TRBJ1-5	CASSLTGSQNQPQHF	TGTGCCAGCAGTTTGACCGGGTCCCAGAATCAGCCCCAGCATTTT
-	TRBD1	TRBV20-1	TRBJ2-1	CSARPSGDRGYNEQFF	TGCAGTGCTAGGCCCTCCGGGGACAGGGGTTACAATGAGCAGTTCTTC
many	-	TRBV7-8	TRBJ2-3	CASSHDRLPTDTQYF	TGTGCCAGCAGCCACGACAGACTTCCCACAGATACGCAGTATTTT
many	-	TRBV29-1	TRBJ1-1	CSVYTLSTEAFF	TGCAGCGTTTACACGTTAAGCACTGAAGCTTTCTTT
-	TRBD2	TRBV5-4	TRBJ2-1	CASSLGAGGSNEQFF	TGTGCCAGCAGCTTGGGGGCGGGAGGCTCCAATGAGCAGTTCTTC
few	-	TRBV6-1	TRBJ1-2	CASSMYIDYGYTF	TGTGCCAGCAGTATGTACATAGACTATGGCTACACCTTC
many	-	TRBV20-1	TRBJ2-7	CSARDGRTYEQYF	TGCAGTGCTAGAGACGGAAGGACCTACGAGCAGTACTTC
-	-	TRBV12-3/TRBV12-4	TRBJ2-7	CASSQGSYKQYF	TGTGCCAGCAGTCAAGGGTCCTACAAGCAGTACTTC
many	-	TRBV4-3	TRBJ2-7	CASSQDPGTYEQYF	TGCGCCAGCAGCCAAGATCCAGGGACCTACGAGCAGTACTTC
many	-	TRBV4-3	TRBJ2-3	CASSDPGLVTDTQYF	TGCGCCAGCAGCGATCCGGGACTCGTCACAGATACGCAGTATTTT
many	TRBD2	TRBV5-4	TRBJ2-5	CASSAPLGLAEETQYF	TGTGCCAGCAGCGCCCCTCTTGGGCTAGCGGAAGAGACCCAGTACTTC
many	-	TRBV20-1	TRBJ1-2	CSAGPGTSGYTF	TGCAGTGCTGGTCCCGGGACTAGTGGCTACACCTTC
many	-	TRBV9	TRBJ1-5	CASSVDSRNQPQHF	TGTGCCAGCAGCGTGGACAGCCGCAATCAGCCCCAGCATTTT
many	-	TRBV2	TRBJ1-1	CASSDWPGAWGAFF	TGTGCCAGCAGTGACTGGCCAGGGGCATGGGGAGCTTTCTTT
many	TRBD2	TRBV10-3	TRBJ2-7	CAISDVPSGSSYEQYF	TGTGCCATCAGTGATGTTCCTAGCGGGAGCTCCTACGAGCAGTACTTC
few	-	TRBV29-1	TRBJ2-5	CSVEQGTQETQYF	TGCAGCGTTGAGCAGGGGACACAAGAGACCCAGTACTTC
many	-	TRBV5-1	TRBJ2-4	CASSSQENIQYF	TGCGCCAGCAGCTCCCAGGAAAACATTCAGTACTTC
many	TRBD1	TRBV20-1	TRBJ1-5	CSANAGGSNQPQHF	TGCAGTGCAAACGCAGGGGGCTCCAATCAGCCCCAGCATTTT
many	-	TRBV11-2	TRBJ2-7	CASSPNAGGSYEQYF	TGTGCCAGCAGCCCCAACGCGGGCGGCTCCTACGAGCAGTACTTC
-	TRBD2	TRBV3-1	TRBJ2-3	CASTLLAGGSRGEADTQYF	TGTGCCAGCACTTTACTAGCGGGAGGGTCTAGGGGGGAGGCAGATACGCAGTATTTT
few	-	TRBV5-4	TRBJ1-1	CASSGDWGTEAFF	TGTGCCAGCAGCGGTGACTGGGGCACTGAAGCTTTCTTT
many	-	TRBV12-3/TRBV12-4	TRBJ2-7	CASTSGAYEQYF	TGTGCCAGCACCTCAGGGGCCTACGAGCAGTACTTC
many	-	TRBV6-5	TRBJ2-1	CASSFGGGGEQFF	TGTGCCAGCAGTTTCGGTGGGGGCGGCGAGCAGTTCTTC
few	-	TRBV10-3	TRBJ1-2	CAISGDYGYTF	TGTGCCATCAGTGGAGACTATGGCTACACCTTC
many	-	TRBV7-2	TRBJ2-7	CASSLHPLLGTYEQYF	TGTGCCAGCAGCTTACATCCGTTGTTGGGGACCTACGAGCAGTACTTC
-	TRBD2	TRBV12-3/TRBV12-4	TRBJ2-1	CASSRPAGGSYNEQFF	TGTGCCAGCAGCCGCCCCGCGGGAGGCTCCTACAATGAGCAGTTCTTC
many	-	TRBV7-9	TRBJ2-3	CASSLMTGVQDTQYF	TGTGCCAGCAGCTTAATGACGGGGGTCCAAGATACGCAGTATTTT
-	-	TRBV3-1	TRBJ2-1	CASSQGWEPSYNEQFF	TGTGCCAGCAGCCAAGGATGGGAGCCGTCCTACAATGAGCAGTTCTTC
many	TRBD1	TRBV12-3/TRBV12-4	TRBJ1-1	CASSLVTGGITEAFF	TGTGCCAGCAGTTTGGTGACAGGGGGCATCACTGAAGCTTTCTTT
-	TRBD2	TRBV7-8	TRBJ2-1	CASSSGLAGVGTYEQFF	TGTGCCAGCAGCTCTGGACTAGCGGGAGTTGGTACGTATGAGCAGTTCTTC
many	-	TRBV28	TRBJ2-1	CASEMTYNEQFF	TGTGCCAGCGAGATGACCTACAATGAGCAGTTCTTC
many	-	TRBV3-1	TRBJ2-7	CASSQEPAGYEQYF	TGTGCCAGCAGCCAAGAGCCGGCTGGCTACGAGCAGTACTTC